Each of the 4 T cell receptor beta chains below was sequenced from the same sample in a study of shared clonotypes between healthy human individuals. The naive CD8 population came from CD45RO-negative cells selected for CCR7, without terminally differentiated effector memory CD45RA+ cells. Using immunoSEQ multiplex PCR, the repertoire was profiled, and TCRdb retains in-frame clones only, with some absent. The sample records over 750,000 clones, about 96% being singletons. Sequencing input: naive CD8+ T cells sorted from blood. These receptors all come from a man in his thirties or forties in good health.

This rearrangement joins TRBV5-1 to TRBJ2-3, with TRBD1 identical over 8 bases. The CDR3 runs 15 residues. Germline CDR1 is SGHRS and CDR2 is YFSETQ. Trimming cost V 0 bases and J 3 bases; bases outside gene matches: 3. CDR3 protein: CASSLERQGTDTQYF. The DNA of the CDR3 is TGCGCCAGCAGCTTGGAGCGACAGGGGACAGATACGCAGTATTTT.

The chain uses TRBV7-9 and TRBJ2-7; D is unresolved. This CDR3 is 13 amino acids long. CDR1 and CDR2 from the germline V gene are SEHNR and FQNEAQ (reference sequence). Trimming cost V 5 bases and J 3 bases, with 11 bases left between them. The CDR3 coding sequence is TGTGCCAGCAGCGGCAGTAAAAGCTACGAGCAGTACTTC. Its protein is CASSGSKSYEQYF. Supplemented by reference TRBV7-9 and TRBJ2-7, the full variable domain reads DTGVSQNPRHKITKRGQNVTFRCDPISEHNRLYWYRQTLGQGPEFLTYFQNEAQLEKSRLLSDRFSAERPKGSFSTLEIQRTEQGDSAMYLCASSGSKSYEQYFGPGTRLTVT.

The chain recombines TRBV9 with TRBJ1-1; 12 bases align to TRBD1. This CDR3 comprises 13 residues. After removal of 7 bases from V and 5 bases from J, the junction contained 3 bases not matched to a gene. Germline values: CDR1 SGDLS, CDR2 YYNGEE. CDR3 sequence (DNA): TGTGCCAGCGGGACAGGGGGCAATACTGAAGCTTTCTTT. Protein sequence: CASGTGGNTEAFF. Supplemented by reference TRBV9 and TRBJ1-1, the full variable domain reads DSGVTQTPKHLITATGQRVTLRCSPRSGDLSVYWYQQSLDQGLQFLIQYYNGEERAKGNILERFSAQQFPDLHSELNLSSLELGDSALYFCASGTGGNTEAFFGQGTRLTVV.

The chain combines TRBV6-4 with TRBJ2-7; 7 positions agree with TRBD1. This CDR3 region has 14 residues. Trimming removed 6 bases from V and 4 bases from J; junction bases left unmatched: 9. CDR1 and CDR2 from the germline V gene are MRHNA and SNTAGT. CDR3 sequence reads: CASRPPGQQYEQYF. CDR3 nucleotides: TGTGCCAGCAGGCCGCCGGGACAGCAGTACGAGCAGTACTTC.